These 31 T cell receptor beta chains share one sample of origin, sequenced in a study of T-cell reconstitution after alpha-beta-depleted transplantation in children. TCRbeta library preparation incorporated unique molecular identifiers. MiXCR was run by TCRdb on the PCR reads, yielding one entry per CDR3 protein. This table holds a few hundred thousand distinct CDR3 sequences, under 15% found once. Here the sequenced sample was PBMCs, mostly from graft donor cells, taken 360 days after TCRalphabeta/CD19-depleted stem cell transplant. The source of these receptors is a male patient younger than 18 who had a stem cell transplant for acute myeloid leukemia, so the T cells may come from the graft donor.

Remarks on this clonotype: At one boundary the junction diverges from the germline segment, which might be a read error. The V and J genes are TRBV9 and TRBJ2-4, with D maybe TRBD2 (5 bases). Germline V gene sequence: CDR1 SGDLS, CDR2 YYNGEE. CDR3 length: 16 amino acids. This chain's CDR3 is CASSVVEGAAKNIEYF. As DNA, the CDR3 is TGTGCCAGCAGCGTAGTCGAGGGTGCGGCCAAAAACATTGAGTACTTC.

The rearrangement links TRBV28 to TRBJ1-2; 8 positions match TRBD1. J was trimmed by 2 bases and V by 2 bases; bases with no gene match: 4. CDR3 size: 15 residues. The V gene's germline CDR1 is MDHEN and CDR2 SYDVKM. The CDR3 region is CASSLMDRVNYGYTF. DNA of the CDR3: TGTGCCAGCAGTTTAATGGACAGGGTAAACTATGGCTACACCTTC.

The V gene is TRBV7-2, the J gene TRBJ1-1; D perhaps matches TRBD1 (6 bases). Looked up from germline, CDR1 is SGHTA and CDR2 is FQGNSA. CDR3 size: 17 residues. The V end lost 0 bases, the J end lost 6 bases, and 20 bases lay between the germline ends. CDR3 in DNA: TGTGCCAGCAGCTTAGCCGTTTACTGGGGGCGCTTCCCTGAAGCTTTCTTT. Amino acids: CASSLAVYWGRFPEAFF. Supplemented by reference TRBV7-2 and TRBJ1-1, the full variable domain reads GAGVSQSPSNKVTEKGKDVELRCDPISGHTALYWYRQSLGQGLEFLIYFQGNSAPDKSGLPSDRFSAERTGGSVSTLTIQRTQQEDSAVYLCASSLAVYWGRFPEAFFGQGTRLTVV.

The gene calls are TRBV20-1 and TRBJ2-4; 8 positions match TRBD2. The CDR3 is made up of 18 amino acids. The germline gives CDR1 DFQATT, CDR2 SNEGSKA (reference sequence). V gave up 1 base and J gave up 9 bases; unmatched junction bases: 20. In DNA, the CDR3 is TGCAGTGCTAGAGGGTTGCACAGCTCTGGGACTAGGGCTTTCATTCAGTACTTC. Amino acids: CSARGLHSSGTRAFIQYF.

The chain couples TRBV20-1 to TRBJ2-7; D is possibly TRBD1 (7 bases). V gave up 4 bases and J gave up 3 bases, with 13 bases separating them. Germline V lookup: CDR1 DFQATT, CDR2 SNEGSKA (reference sequence). This CDR3 region has 13 residues. This CDR3 reads CSAIPGGLYEQYF. CDR3 bases: TGCAGTGCTATTCCAGGGGGGCTCTACGAGCAGTACTTC.

The CDR3, as DNA: TGCAGCGTTGGGCTCGGGGGGACCTACAATGAGCAGTTCTTC. It specifies CSVGLGGTYNEQFF. The chain combines TRBV29-1 with TRBJ2-1; 7 bases are a match to TRBD2. This CDR3 spans 14 amino acids. V dropped 4 bases and J dropped 2; count of bases not matched to a gene: 5. CDR1 and CDR2 from the germline V gene are SQVTM and ANQGSEA.

The table lists this clonotype with many counts. V is TRBV12-3 or TRBV12-4 and J is TRBJ2-5; perhaps TRBD1 as D (5 bases). CDR3 length: 13 residues. Trimming removed 3 bases at V and 4 bases at J, with 9 bases between. The CDR3 coding sequence is TGTGCCAGCAGTTTCACAGGTAGAGAGACCCAGTACTTC. Translating it yields CASSFTGRETQYF.

V gene TRBV5-1 combines with J gene TRBJ2-7, with unresolved D. Germline assignment: CDR1 SGHRS and CDR2 YFSETQ. The CDR3 covers 15 residues. V lost 0 bases and J lost 6, with 16 bases in between. This CDR3 is CASSLAADRMREQYF. The CDR3 bases are TGCGCCAGCAGCTTGGCGGCGGACCGTATGCGCGAGCAGTACTTC.

This rearrangement joins TRBV9 to TRBJ2-1; the D gene is possibly TRBD1 (5 bases). V was pared by 0 bases and J by 10 bases, with 20 bases between. From germline, CDR1 is SGDLS and CDR2 YYNGEE. There are 16 residues in the CDR3. The CDR3 loop reads CASSVGRAPRGKEQFF. CDR3 nucleotides: TGTGCCAGCAGCGTAGGTAGAGCGCCAAGGGGCAAAGAGCAGTTCTTC.

This clonotype was seen a few times. The chain recombines TRBV28 with TRBJ2-7, with 11 bases fitting TRBD1. CDR1 and CDR2 from the germline V gene are MDHEN and SYDVKM. This CDR3 has 17 residues. Trimming cost V 4 bases and J 4 bases; bases outside gene matches: 12. The CDR3 loop reads CASSSTITGTGGYEQYF. The DNA of the CDR3 is TGTGCCAGCAGTTCCACTATAACCGGGACAGGGGGATACGAGCAGTACTTC.

Concerning this clonotype: The CDR3 ends on some other residue instead of the conserved phenylalanine or tryptophan, so this is likely a read error. V is TRBV6-6 and J is TRBJ2-1, with unresolved D. CDR3 size: 13 residues. CDR1 is MNHNY, CDR2 SVGAGI, per germline (reference sequence). The ends were cut back, 6 bases at V and 9 bases at J, with 15 bases in the middle. The CDR3 DNA sequence: TGTGCCAGCAGCCATTCGCATCTCAGTGAGCAGTTCCTC. Protein product: CASSHSHLSEQFL.

This clonotype has only a few counts. This rearrangement joins TRBV5-8 to TRBJ2-3, with TRBD2 matching over 10 bases. CDR3 length: 16 residues. CDR1 and CDR2 (germline): SGHTS, YDEGEE. Trimming cost V 1 base and J 5 bases; bases outside gene matches: 7. CDR3 region: CASSLPIAGGVDTQYF. The CDR3 nucleotides read TGTGCCAGCAGCTTGCCGATAGCGGGAGGCGTAGATACGCAGTATTTT.

Concerning this clonotype: Being one base from a much bigger clone, this may be a read error. The chain couples TRBV28 to TRBJ1-1; the D is unclear. Germline V gene data show CDR1 as MDHEN and CDR2 as SYDVKM. This CDR3 is built from 10 residues. V shed 7 bases and J shed 6 bases, with 6 bases lying between them. As DNA, the CDR3 is TGTGCCAGCAAGGACGCTGAAGCTTTCTTT. Translated: CASKDAEAFF.

V is TRBV6-5 and J is TRBJ1-5; no clear D gene. Trimming removed 6 bases from V and 0 bases from J, with 12 bases in between. Germline V CDR1 and CDR2: MNHEY, SVGAGI. The CDR3 is 15 residues long. CDR3 sequence (DNA): TGTGCCAGCAGACCCCGGGTATATAGCAATCAGCCCCAGCATTTT. Its protein is CASRPRVYSNQPQHF.

The table lists this clonotype with a few counts. The chain joins TRBV7-9 to TRBJ1-4, with D possibly TRBD1 on 6 matching bases. The germline V gene has CDR1 SEHNR and CDR2 FQNEAQ (reference sequence). The V end lost 3 bases, the J end lost 8 bases, and 13 bases lay between the germline ends. CDR3 length: 14 residues. The CDR3 nucleotides are TGTGCCAGCAGCTTCCAGGACAGAAGAGAAAAACTGTTTTTT. Protein: CASSFQDRREKLFF.

The rearrangement links TRBV18 to TRBJ2-1; 7 nucleotides align to TRBD2. CDR3 length: 15 amino acids. Germline V lookup: CDR1 KGHSH, CDR2 LQKENI. After removal of 0 bases from V and 4 bases from J, the junction contained 3 bases not matched to a gene. This CDR3 reads CASSPPQGLYNEQFF. CDR3 in DNA: TGTGCCAGCTCACCACCGCAGGGACTATACAATGAGCAGTTCTTC.

This clonotype was counted between two and nine times. The chain is built from TRBV7-2 and TRBJ2-7; TRBD2 matches at 14 bases. V gave up 1 base and J gave up 1 base; unmatched junction bases: 3. CDR1 is SGHTA, CDR2 FQGNSA, per germline. This CDR3 has 17 amino acids. CDR3 region: CASSLGWTSGRSYEQYF. DNA for the CDR3: TGTGCCAGCAGCTTAGGGTGGACTAGCGGGAGGTCCTACGAGCAGTACTTC.

This clonotype was found a few times. The chain carries TRBV15 and TRBJ1-1; D is possibly TRBD1 (5 bases). The V gene lost 4 bases and the J gene lost 2 bases, with 11 bases spanning the gap. Germline V CDR1 and CDR2: LNHNV, YYDKDF (reference sequence). The CDR3 has 14 amino acids. CDR3 DNA: TGTGCCACCAGCAAAGGGGACTACAACACTGAAGCTTTCTTT. Protein: CATSKGDYNTEAFF.

There are a few counts of this clonotype. V usage is TRBV7-8 and J usage is TRBJ2-2; TRBD2 matches at 10 bases. J gave up 6 bases and V 0 bases, and 4 bases lay outside the gene matches. Germline CDR1 is SGHVS and CDR2 is FQNEAQ. The CDR3 loop spans 16 amino acids. The CDR3 loop is CASSLALAGRAGELFF. DNA for the CDR3: TGTGCCAGCAGCTTAGCACTAGCGGGAAGGGCCGGGGAGCTGTTTTTT.

The genes are TRBV27 and TRBJ2-7; D is tentatively TRBD1 or TRBD2 (5 bases each). V gave up 7 bases and J gave up 2 bases, with 15 bases separating them. The CDR3 sequence is 14 residues long. From germline, CDR1 is MNHEY and CDR2 SMNVEV (reference sequence). CDR3 bases: TGTGCCAGCATCCGCCGGGACCGCCCCTACGAGCAGTACTTC. Translating gives CASIRRDRPYEQYF.

At least ten counts were recorded for this clonotype. The rearrangement joins TRBV29-1 to TRBJ2-1; D not certain. The germline V gene encodes CDR1 SQVTM and CDR2 ANQGSEA. Trimming cost V 1 base and J 0 bases, with 13 bases left between them. The CDR3 sequence is 16 residues long. The CDR3 DNA reads TGCAGCGTTGAAGTTTTCAGTCGGGTCTCCTACAATGAGCAGTTCTTC. This gives the protein CSVEVFSRVSYNEQFF.

The chain links TRBV2 to TRBJ2-1; D not resolved. Germline V CDR1 and CDR2: SNHLY, FYNNEI. The V and J ends lost 5 bases and 8 bases respectively, with 13 bases between them. This CDR3 is built from 13 residues. The CDR3 DNA reads TGTGCCAGCAGTCTTATTTTGGTCGATGAGCAGTTCTTC. Amino acids: CASSLILVDEQFF.

This chain uses TRBV20-1 with TRBJ2-4; D uncertain. The CDR3 spans 12 residues. Trimming removed 3 bases from V and 0 bases from J, with 3 bases in between. CDR1 DFQATT and CDR2 SNEGSKA come from the germline V gene (reference sequence). The CDR3: CSARLAKNIQYF. The CDR3 DNA sequence: TGCAGTGCTAGGCTAGCCAAAAACATTCAGTACTTC.

This clonotype has more than one count but fewer than ten. The chain carries TRBV9 and TRBJ2-3; weak D call: TRBD1 (6 bases). CDR1 and CDR2 (germline): SGDLS, YYNGEE. V lost 4 bases and J lost 0, with 18 bases in between. The CDR3 is 17 amino acids. The CDR3 coding sequence is TGTGCCAGCAGCTTATGGGGACACCAGCTTAGCACAGATACGCAGTATTTT. Translated, it gives CASSLWGHQLSTDTQYF.

Of note for this clonotype: One end of the junction does not line up with germline, which may come from a read error. This chain links TRBV6-1 with TRBJ2-7, with 8 positions matching TRBD1. The CDR3 is 15 amino acids. CDR1 is MNHNS and CDR2 is SASEGT in the germline V gene. DNA for the CDR3: TGTGCCAGCAGAGAAGGACAGGGTGCTTTCTACGAGCAGTACTTC. It yields the protein CASREGQGAFYEQYF.

The V call is TRBV20-1, the J call TRBJ1-5, with D uncertain. This CDR3 is 14 amino acids long. CDR1 DFQATT and CDR2 SNEGSKA come from the germline V gene (reference sequence). The V gene lost 6 bases and the J gene lost 4 bases, with 16 bases spanning the gap. Here the CDR3 DNA reads TGCAGTGCCAACCCCGACGCGAGGAATCAGCCCCAGCATTTT. Protein product: CSANPDARNQPQHF.

V usage is TRBV7-3 and J usage is TRBJ2-3; D is perhaps TRBD1 or TRBD2 (6 bases each). The length of the CDR3 is 16 residues. CDR1 and CDR2 (germline): SGHTA, FQGTGA. Trimming removed 4 bases from V and 5 bases from J, with 19 bases in between. The CDR3 loop is CASSYQGRGRKDTQYF. CDR3 nucleotide sequence: TGTGCCAGCAGCTATCAGGGTCGGGGGCGCAAAGATACGCAGTATTTT.

The sample holds many counts of this clonotype. J is TRBJ1-5 and V is TRBV28; the match to TRBD1 covers 8 bases. V trimming: 5 bases; J trimming: 2 bases; junction bases outside the gene matches: 17. Germline CDR1 and CDR2: MDHEN and SYDVKM. The length of the CDR3 is 19 residues. The CDR3 DNA sequence: TGTGCCAGCAGTAACCGGACAGGGAGGAGATATAGTCGCAATCAGCCCCAGCATTTT. Protein: CASSNRTGRRYSRNQPQHF.

This clonotype was detected only a few times. The chain has TRBV18 and TRBJ1-5, with 9 bases that match TRBD1. Germline values: CDR1 KGHSH, CDR2 LQKENI. Losses at the gene ends were 0 bases for V and 7 bases for J; bases not matched to a gene: 1. CDR3 length equals 14 residues. DNA for the CDR3: TGTGCCAGCTCACCACCAGGACAGGGGCAGCCCCAGCATTTT. It specifies CASSPPGQGQPQHF.

This clonotype was detected only a few times. V usage is TRBV28 and J usage is TRBJ2-7; D unclear. This CDR3 is built from 14 residues. The germline gives CDR1 MDHEN, CDR2 SYDVKM. V was shortened by 4 bases and J by 2 bases, with 12 bases between the two germline ends. The CDR3 spells CASSSISTTYEQYF. The CDR3 DNA follows: TGTGCCAGCAGTTCAATCTCAACCACCTACGAGCAGTACTTC.

This CDR3 is CASSLETSYEQYF. CDR3 in DNA: TGTGCCAGCAGTTTAGAAACCTCCTACGAGCAGTACTTC. The rearrangement links TRBV28 to TRBJ2-7; D uncertain. The CDR3 sequence is 13 residues long. CDR1 and CDR2 from the germline V gene are MDHEN and SYDVKM. Trimming shortened V by 2 bases and J by 0 bases, and 5 bases separated the two germline ends.